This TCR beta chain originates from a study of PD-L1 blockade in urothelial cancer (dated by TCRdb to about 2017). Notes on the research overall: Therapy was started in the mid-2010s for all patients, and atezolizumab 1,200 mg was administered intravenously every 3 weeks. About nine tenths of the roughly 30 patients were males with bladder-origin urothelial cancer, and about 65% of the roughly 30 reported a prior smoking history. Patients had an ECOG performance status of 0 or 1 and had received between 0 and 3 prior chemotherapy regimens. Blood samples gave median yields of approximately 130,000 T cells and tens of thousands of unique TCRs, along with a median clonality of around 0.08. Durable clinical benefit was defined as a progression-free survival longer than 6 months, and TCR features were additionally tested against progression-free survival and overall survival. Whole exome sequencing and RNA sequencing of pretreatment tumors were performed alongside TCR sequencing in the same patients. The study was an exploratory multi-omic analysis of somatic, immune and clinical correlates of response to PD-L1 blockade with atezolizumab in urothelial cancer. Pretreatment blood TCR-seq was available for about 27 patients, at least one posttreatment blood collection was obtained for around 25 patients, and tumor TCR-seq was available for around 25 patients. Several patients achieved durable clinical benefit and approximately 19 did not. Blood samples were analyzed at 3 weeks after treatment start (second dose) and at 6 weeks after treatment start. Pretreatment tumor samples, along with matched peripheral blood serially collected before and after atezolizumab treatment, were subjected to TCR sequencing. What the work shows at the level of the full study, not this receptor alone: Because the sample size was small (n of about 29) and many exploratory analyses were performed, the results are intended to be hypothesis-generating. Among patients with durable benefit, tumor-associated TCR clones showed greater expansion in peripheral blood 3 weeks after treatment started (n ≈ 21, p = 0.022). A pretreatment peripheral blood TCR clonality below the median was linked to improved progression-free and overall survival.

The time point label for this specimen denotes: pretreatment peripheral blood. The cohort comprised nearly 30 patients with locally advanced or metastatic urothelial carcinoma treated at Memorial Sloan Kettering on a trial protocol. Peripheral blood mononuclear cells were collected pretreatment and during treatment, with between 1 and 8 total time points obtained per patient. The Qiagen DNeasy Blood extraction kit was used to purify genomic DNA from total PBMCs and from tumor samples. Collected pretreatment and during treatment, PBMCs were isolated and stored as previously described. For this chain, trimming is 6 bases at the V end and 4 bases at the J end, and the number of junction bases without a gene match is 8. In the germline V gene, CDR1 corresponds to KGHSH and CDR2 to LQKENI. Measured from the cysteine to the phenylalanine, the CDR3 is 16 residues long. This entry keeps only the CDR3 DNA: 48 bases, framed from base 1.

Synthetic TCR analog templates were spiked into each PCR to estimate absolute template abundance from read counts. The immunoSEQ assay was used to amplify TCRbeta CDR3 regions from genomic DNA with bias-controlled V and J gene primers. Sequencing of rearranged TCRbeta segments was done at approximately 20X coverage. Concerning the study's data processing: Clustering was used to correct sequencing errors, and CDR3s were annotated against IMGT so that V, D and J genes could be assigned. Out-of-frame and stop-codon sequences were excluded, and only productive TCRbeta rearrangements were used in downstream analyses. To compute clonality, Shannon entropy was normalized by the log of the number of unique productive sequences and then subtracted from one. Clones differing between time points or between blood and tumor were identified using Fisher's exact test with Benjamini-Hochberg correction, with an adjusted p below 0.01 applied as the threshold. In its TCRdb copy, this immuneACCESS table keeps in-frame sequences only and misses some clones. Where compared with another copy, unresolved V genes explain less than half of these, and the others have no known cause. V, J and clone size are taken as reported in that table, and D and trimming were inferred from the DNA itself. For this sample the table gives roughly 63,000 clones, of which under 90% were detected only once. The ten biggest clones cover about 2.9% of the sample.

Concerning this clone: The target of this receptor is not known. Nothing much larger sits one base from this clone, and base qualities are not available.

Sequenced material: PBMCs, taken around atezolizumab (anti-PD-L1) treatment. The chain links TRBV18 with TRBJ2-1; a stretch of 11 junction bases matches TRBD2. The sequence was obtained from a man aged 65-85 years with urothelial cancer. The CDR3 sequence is CASSQASGGSYNEQFF. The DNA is TGTGCCAGCTCTCAAGCTAGCGGGGGGTCTTACAATGAGCAGTTCTTC.